The rows below give T cell receptor beta chains drawn from one sample of a study of neurological immune-mediated disorders. TCRdb re-called the 5' RACE reads with MiXCR, one entry per CDR3 protein. The repertoire holds approximately 84,000 distinct CDR3 sequences, with under 4.5% as singletons. What was sequenced was PBMCs. The source is a woman aged 55 to 70 with multiple sclerosis. Each CDR3 is given with its conserved first and last residue. A D gene is named only where the DNA matches it firmly. Size is omitted from some rows. Given values are once, few, many or a class for expanded clones.

size: many
D: .
length: 13
V: TRBV5-6
J: TRBJ1-1
CDR3: CASSLERLAEAFF
DNA: TGTGCCAGCAGCTTGGAACGACTAGCTGAAGCTTTCTTT

size: many
D: .
length: 13
V: TRBV20-1
J: TRBJ1-6
CDR3: CSAADSGNSPLHF
DNA: TGCAGTGCTGCCGATTCAGGGAATTCACCCCTCCACTTT

size: .
D: TRBD1
length: 13
V: TRBV29-1
J: TRBJ2-1
CDR3: CSSRTGGYNEQFF
DNA: TGCAGCTCCCGGACAGGAGGATACAATGAGCAGTTCTTC

size: many
D: TRBD1
length: 13
V: TRBV20-1
J: TRBJ1-2
CDR3: CSAPGQGARGYTF
DNA: TGCAGTGCCCCGGGACAGGGGGCGCGCGGCTACACCTTC

size: many
D: TRBD1
length: 16
V: TRBV5-1
J: TRBJ2-5
CDR3: CASSLLRQGAGETQYF
DNA: TGCGCCAGCAGCTTGCTGAGACAGGGGGCCGGGGAGACCCAGTACTTC

size: many
D: TRBD1
length: 15
V: TRBV20-1
J: TRBJ1-2
CDR3: CSASPRTGANYGYTF
DNA: TGCAGTGCTAGCCCTCGGACAGGGGCTAACTATGGCTACACCTTC

size: many
D: .
length: 16
V: TRBV5-1
J: TRBJ2-1
CDR3: CASSLGGEIYYNEQFF
DNA: TGCGCCAGCAGCTTGGGGGGGGAAATTTACTACAATGAGCAGTTCTTC

size: many
D: .
length: 13
V: TRBV6-5
J: TRBJ2-2
CDR3: CASSRDQGGELFF
DNA: TGTGCCAGCAGCAGGGATCAGGGCGGGGAGCTGTTTTTT

size: many
D: .
length: 13
V: TRBV10-3
J: TRBJ1-5
CDR3: CAIGDLDDQPQHF
DNA: TGTGCCATCGGGGACCTAGATGATCAGCCCCAGCATTTT

size: many
D: TRBD1
length: 15
V: TRBV5-1
J: TRBJ2-2
CDR3: CASNREDRVAGELFF
DNA: TGCGCCAGCAACCGGGAAGACAGGGTAGCCGGGGAGCTGTTTTTT

size: many
D: .
length: 12
V: TRBV14
J: TRBJ2-1
CDR3: CASSQGTEWGFF
DNA: TGTGCCAGCAGCCAAGGGACAGAATGGGGTTTCTTC

size: .
D: TRBD1
length: 15
V: TRBV29-1
J: TRBJ1-1
CDR3: CSVEVRGMTNTEAFF
DNA: TGCAGCGTTGAAGTCAGGGGGATGACGAACACTGAAGCTTTCTTT

size: many
D: .
length: 12
V: TRBV20-1
J: TRBJ1-5
CDR3: CSARTGIQPQHF
DNA: TGCAGTGCTAGAACAGGGATTCAGCCCCAGCATTTT

size: many
D: .
length: 13
V: TRBV2
J: TRBJ1-1
CDR3: CASNRAGETEAFF
DNA: TGTGCCAGCAATCGGGCAGGGGAAACTGAAGCTTTCTTT

size: many
D: .
length: 13
V: TRBV28
J: TRBJ1-1
CDR3: CASRGTGNTEAFF
DNA: TGTGCCAGCAGGGGGACGGGGAACACTGAAGCTTTCTTT

size: many
D: .
length: 13
V: TRBV12-3/TRBV12-4
J: TRBJ2-1
CDR3: CASRATGRNEQFF
DNA: TGTGCCAGCAGGGCGACAGGTCGGAATGAGCAGTTCTTC

size: many
D: .
length: 16
V: TRBV5-1
J: TRBJ2-1
CDR3: CASSFRDPVSYNEQFF
DNA: TGCGCCAGCAGCTTCAGAGACCCCGTATCCTACAATGAGCAGTTCTTC